This TCR beta chain stems from a study of breast tumors, draining lymph nodes, adjacent tissues. Findings and limits, study-wide: Tumor and nontumor repertoires were significantly more similar in luminal-like than in basal-like breast cancer. Tumor T cell lymph node origin was a supported hypothesis, not proven. Tumor TCR diversity was below lymph nodes but above nontumor tissue.

On this clonotype: Its specificity is not known.

TCRdb fed the multiplex PCR reads into MiXCR, producing one record per CDR3 protein. The sample carries approximately 300,000 distinct CDR3 sequences, 30% recorded once. Samples came from axillary lymph nodes draining the breast cancer. From germline, CDR1 is LNHNV and CDR2 YYDKDF (reference sequence). The CDR3 length is 14 residues. V gave up 5 bases and J gave up 4 bases; unmatched junction bases: 2. Sequencing was done on a sample of axillary lymph node tissue. The TCR originated in a female donor with breast cancer. Some clones in this sample may be carry-over from other donors' samples. The J gene is TRBJ2-3, the V gene TRBV15, with 11 positions matching TRBD1. CDR3 coding DNA: TGTGCCACCAGCTTGGGACAGGGGGCAGATACGCAGTATTTT. Its protein is CATSLGQGADTQYF.